The 8 T cell receptor beta chains listed next were all sequenced from one sample in a study of T cell responses to AZD1222 COVID-19 vaccine. Libraries were prepared by immunoSEQ multiplex PCR; TCRdb keeps only in-frame clonotypes and omits some of them. The sample records roughly 140,000 clones, about 87% being singletons. The source material was peripheral blood, sampled on day 0 of MenACWY control vaccination. All receptors derive from an adult in good health.

The CDR3: CASSIAPEASYEQYF. The CDR3 nucleotides are TGTGCCAGTAGTATTGCCCCCGAGGCCTCCTACGAGCAGTACTTC. The chain combines TRBV19 with TRBJ2-7; the D is unclear. Trimming pared 3 bases from V and 0 bases from J, leaving 12 bases between. Germline-derived CDR1 and CDR2 are LNHDA and SQIVND (reference sequence). The length of the CDR3 is 15 residues.

This clone was counted a few times. The chain carries TRBV4-3 and TRBJ1-1; D not certain. V shed 0 bases and J shed 1 base, with 9 bases lying between them. This CDR3 is 15 amino acids long. The germline CDR1 and CDR2 sequences are LGHNA and YSLEER. The CDR3 loop reads CASSQDGRPNTEAFF. CDR3 nucleotide sequence: TGCGCCAGCAGCCAAGATGGACGGCCGAACACTGAAGCTTTCTTT.

V gene TRBV29-1 combines with J gene TRBJ1-3; a weak D match, TRBD1 (5 bases). V was shortened by 4 bases and J by 3 bases, with 22 bases between the two germline ends. Germline assignment: CDR1 SQVTM and CDR2 ANQGSEA. CDR3 size: 17 residues. The CDR3 sequence is CSVVGPGLRGIGNTIYF. The CDR3 DNA follows: TGCAGCGTTGTGGGGCCCGGGCTCCGGGGAATTGGAAACACCATATATTTT.

The rearrangement uses TRBV5-1 and TRBJ1-1, with TRBD1 as a possible D gene (6 bases). Germline V gives CDR1 SGHRS, CDR2 YFSETQ. Trimming left V 5 bases short and J 0 bases short, with 17 bases between. This CDR3 comprises 16 residues. The CDR3 is CASSSQPGQMNTEAFF. CDR3 DNA: TGCGCCAGCAGTTCTCAACCGGGACAAATGAACACTGAAGCTTTCTTT. The whole variable domain, filled in from reference TRBV5-1 and TRBJ1-1, reads KAGVTQTPRYLIKTRGQQVTLSCSPISGHRSVSWYQQTPGQGLQFLFEYFSETQRNKGNFPGRFSGRQFSNSRSEMNVSTLELGDSALYLCASSSQPGQMNTEAFFGQGTRLTVV.

The chain links TRBV18 to TRBJ2-1; the D gene could be TRBD1 or TRBD2 (5 bases each). V lost 6 bases and J 8 bases, leaving 17 bases between the germline ends. Looked up from germline, CDR1 is KGHSH and CDR2 is LQKENI. The CDR3 has 14 residues. CDR3 in amino acids: CASSPGTPRDEQFF. The CDR3 DNA sequence: TGTGCCAGCTCCCCGGGGACCCCAAGGGATGAGCAGTTCTTC. Based on the CDR3 plus reference TRBV18 and TRBJ2-1, the full variable domain is NAGVMQNPRHLVRRRGQEARLRCSPMKGHSHVYWYRQLPEEGLKFMVYLQKENIIDESGMPKERFSAEFPKEGPSILRIQQVVRGDSAAYFCASSPGTPRDEQFFGPGTRLTVL.

This chain joins TRBV19 and TRBJ2-7; D may be TRBD1 or TRBD2 (7 bases each). V shed 3 bases and J shed 2 bases, with 14 bases lying between them. Germline V gene data show CDR1 as LNHDA and CDR2 as SQIVND (reference sequence). CDR3 length: 15 residues. The CDR3 loop is CASSILPGGAYEQYF. CDR3 in DNA: TGTGCCAGTAGTATCCTGCCAGGGGGGGCCTACGAGCAGTACTTC. The variable domain in full, with the rest retrieved from reference TRBV19 and TRBJ2-7, is DGGITQSPKYLFRKEGQNVTLSCEQNLNHDAMYWYRQDPGQGLRLIYYSQIVNDFQKGDIAEGYSVSREKKESFPLTVTSAQKNPTAFYLCASSILPGGAYEQYFGPGTRLTVT.

This chain uses TRBV7-2 with TRBJ1-2; perhaps TRBD1 as D (5 bases). Trimming pared 3 bases from V and 8 bases from J, leaving 16 bases between. The germline CDR1 and CDR2 sequences are SGHTA and FQGNSA. CDR3 size: 14 residues. CDR3 sequence (DNA): TGTGCCAGCAGCTTCACAGGAATTCGGCGGGGCTACACCTTC. Protein sequence: CASSFTGIRRGYTF. Looking up the rest from reference TRBV7-2 and TRBJ1-2 gives the full variable domain: GAGVSQSPSNKVTEKGKDVELRCDPISGHTALYWYRQSLGQGLEFLIYFQGNSAPDKSGLPSDRFSAERTGGSVSTLTIQRTQQEDSAVYLCASSFTGIRRGYTFGSGTRLTVV.

The rearrangement uses TRBV18 and TRBJ1-5; D call uncertain. Germline V gene lookup returns CDR1 KGHSH and CDR2 LQKENI. V lost 4 bases and J lost 0, with 10 bases in between. This CDR3 is built from 15 residues. As DNA, the CDR3 is TGTGCCAGCTCACTTACACACGATAGCAATCAGCCCCAGCATTTT. Protein sequence: CASSLTHDSNQPQHF. Full variable domain (rest looked up from reference TRBV18 and TRBJ1-5): NAGVMQNPRHLVRRRGQEARLRCSPMKGHSHVYWYRQLPEEGLKFMVYLQKENIIDESGMPKERFSAEFPKEGPSILRIQQVVRGDSAAYFCASSLTHDSNQPQHFGDGTRLSIL.